Listed below are T cell receptor beta chains from one sample, sequenced in a study of blood T cell repertoires in COVID-19. The table came from immunoSEQ multiplex PCR; TCRdb's copy has only in-frame clones and leaves some out. The sample yields some 200,000 clones, less than 90% seen once. The sequenced sample consisted of PBMCs or T cells enriched from blood (not recorded which). The receptors derive from a woman in her forties or fifties in a cohort exposed to, infected with or recovered from COVID-19 (not recorded which). CDR3s include the opening cysteine and the closing phenylalanine or tryptophan. D genes are given only for firm matches. Not every row has a clone size; where given, it reads once, few, many or a size class.

V gene	J gene	clone size	D gene	CDR3 protein	CDR3 DNA
TRBV4-2	TRBJ1-1	once	TRBD1	CASSPDTGGGSNTEAFF	TGTGCCAGCAGCCCGGATACAGGGGGCGGCTCGAACACTGAAGCTTTCTTT
TRBV4-2	TRBJ2-7	-	TRBD2	CASSQASGGATYEQYF	TGTGCCAGCAGCCAGGCTAGCGGGGGGGCAACCTACGAGCAGTACTTC
TRBV6-5	TRBJ1-1	-	TRBD1	CASRSTGLVTEAFF	TGTGCCAGCAGATCGACAGGGCTGGTAACTGAAGCTTTCTTT
TRBV6-2/TRBV6-3	TRBJ2-3	-	TRBD2	CASSLAGRISTDTQYF	TGTGCCAGCAGTTTAGCGGGGCGTATTAGCACAGATACGCAATATTTT
TRBV14	TRBJ2-3	-	TRBD2	CASSQFRTSGGAFTDTQYF	TGTGCCAGCAGCCAATTCCGGACTAGCGGGGGGGCCTTCACAGATACGCAGTATTTT
TRBV28	TRBJ1-1	-	-	CASSLLSGGAEAFF	TGTGCCAGCAGTCTACTATCCGGGGGTGCTGAAGCTTTCTTT
TRBV27	TRBJ1-2	-	-	CASSLRGIYGYTF	TGTGCCAGCAGTTTAAGGGGTATCTATGGCTACACCTTC
TRBV28	TRBJ1-1	-	-	CASSFGVTQGRTEAFF	TGTGCCAGCAGTTTCGGGGTAACCCAAGGGCGGACTGAAGCTTTCTTT
TRBV27	TRBJ2-1	-	TRBD2	CASSYGGGAWNEQFF	TGTGCCAGCAGCTATGGCGGGGGGGCCTGGAATGAGCAGTTCTTC
TRBV5-1	TRBJ2-1	-	TRBD2	CASSLGTSGGRIDNEQFF	TGCGCCAGCAGCTTGGGTACTAGCGGGGGCCGTATCGACAATGAGCAGTTCTTC
TRBV25-1	TRBJ2-3	-	-	CASSEFKEADTQYF	TGTGCCAGCAGTGAATTCAAGGAGGCAGATACGCAGTATTTT
TRBV6-1	TRBJ2-7	-	-	CASSTWRVLYEQYF	TGTGCCAGCAGTACATGGAGGGTCTTGTACGAGCAGTACTTC
TRBV18	TRBJ2-7	-	TRBD1	CASSPRTGGYEQYF	TGTGCCAGCTCACCAAGGACAGGCGGCTACGAGCAGTACTTC
TRBV6-5	TRBJ2-1	-	-	CASSSARVNEQFF	TGTGCCAGCAGTTCTGCCAGGGTCAATGAGCAGTTCTTC
TRBV6-5	TRBJ1-6	-	-	CASSAGENSPLHF	TGTGCCAGCAGCGCAGGGGAAAATTCACCCCTCCACTTT
TRBV7-2	TRBJ1-1	-	-	CASSLLGGDTEAFF	TGTGCCAGCAGCTTACTTGGGGGGGACACTGAAGCTTTCTTT
TRBV5-1	TRBJ1-2	once	-	CASSLGQAHGYTF	TGCGCCAGCAGCTTGGGACAGGCGCATGGCTACACCTTC
TRBV12-3/TRBV12-4	TRBJ1-1	-	-	CASSLTRGTEAFF	TGTGCCAGCAGTTTAACAAGGGGCACTGAAGCTTTCTTT
TRBV10-3	TRBJ2-1	-	TRBD2	CAISEGLAGNNEQFF	TGTGCCATCAGTGAGGGTCTAGCGGGGAACAATGAGCAGTTCTTC
TRBV11-3	TRBJ2-3	-	-	CASSLEAGTDTQYF	TGTGCCAGCAGCTTAGAGGCGGGCACAGATACGCAGTATTTT
TRBV6-2/TRBV6-3	TRBJ2-3	-	-	CASSSDSQLKGADTQYF	TGTGCCAGCAGTTCGGACAGCCAGCTTAAGGGGGCAGATACGCAGTATTTT
TRBV30	TRBJ1-2	-	TRBD1	CAWSRDSTYGYTF	TGTGCCTGGAGTCGGGACAGCACCTATGGCTACACCTTC
TRBV10-3	TRBJ2-3	once	-	CASHSGPSTDTQYF	TGTGCCTCCCATAGCGGCCCTAGCACAGATACGCAGTATTTT
TRBV7-9	TRBJ2-5	-	TRBD2	CASSRRSGVQETQYF	TGTGCCAGCAGCCGACGGAGCGGGGTCCAAGAGACCCAGTACTTC
TRBV28	TRBJ2-7	once	-	CASSRNEQYF	TGTGCCAGCAGTCGTAACGAGCAGTACTTC
TRBV7-3	TRBJ1-1	-	TRBD1	CASSRGQGTEAFF	TGTGCCAGCAGTCGAGGACAGGGAACTGAAGCTTTCTTT
TRBV25-1	TRBJ1-5	-	-	CASSALTGSNQPQHF	TGTGCCAGCAGTGCTTTAACAGGGAGCAATCAGCCCCAGCATTTT
TRBV4-3	TRBJ1-1	-	TRBD1	CASSQDRGRNTEAFF	TGCGCCAGCAGCCAGGACAGGGGGCGGAACACTGAAGCTTTCTTT
TRBV3-1/TRBV3-2	TRBJ1-2	-	-	CASSPPGHRIGYTF	TGTGCCAGCAGCCCTCCCGGACATCGCATTGGCTACACCTTC
TRBV4-2	TRBJ2-2	once	-	CASSQDRAGWSTPPTGELFF	TGTGCCAGCAGCCAAGACCGGGCGGGTTGGTCCACCCCTCCCACCGGGGAGCTGTTTTTT
TRBV12-3/TRBV12-4	TRBJ2-1	-	TRBD1	CASSLGTGGLFF	TGTGCCAGCAGTCTTGGGACAGGGGGGTTGTTCTTC
TRBV25-1	TRBJ1-2	once	-	CASSDPATQGRYGYTF	TGTGCCAGCAGTGACCCCGCTACACAGGGTCGCTATGGCTACACCTTC
TRBV19	TRBJ2-7	once	-	CASFGPGDYEQYF	-
TRBV19	TRBJ1-1	-	TRBD1	CASSIPRQGAGTEAFF	TGTGCCAGTAGTATCCCGCGACAGGGGGCTGGGACTGAAGCTTTCTTT
TRBV29-1	TRBJ1-1	-	TRBD1	CSVGDRDSFF	TGCAGCGTTGGGGACAGGGACAGTTTCTTT
TRBV9	TRBJ2-5	-	TRBD2	CASSDRLAGAGETQYF	TGTGCCAGCAGCGACCGACTAGCGGGGGCGGGCGAGACCCAGTACTTC
TRBV24-1	TRBJ2-2	-	TRBD2	CATSDNPSGGTGELFF	TGTGCCACCAGTGACAATCCCAGCGGGGGAACCGGGGAGCTGTTTTTT
TRBV18	TRBJ1-5	few	TRBD1	CASSPGTGAVQPQHF	TGTGCCAGCTCACCCGGGACAGGGGCAGTTCAGCCCCAGCATTTT
TRBV4-2	TRBJ1-4	-	-	CASSHGTGSMANEKLFF	TGTGCCAGCAGCCACGGAACAGGGAGCATGGCTAATGAAAAACTGTTTTTT
TRBV5-6	TRBJ1-2	-	-	CASSLGVQGMNGYTF	TGTGCCAGCAGCTTGGGGGTTCAGGGGATGAATGGCTACACCTTC
TRBV6-5	TRBJ2-1	-	-	CASALDPRQRNEQFF	TGTGCCAGCGCCCTGGATCCAAGGCAGCGAAATGAGCAGTTCTTC
TRBV27	TRBJ2-2	-	TRBD1	CASSLRGGRGTFANTGELFF	TGTGCCAGCAGTTTAAGAGGGGGCAGGGGAACCTTTGCGAACACCGGGGAGCTGTTTTTT
TRBV19	TRBJ1-5	-	TRBD1	CASADRGTDQPQHF	TGTGCCAGTGCCGACAGGGGAACGGATCAGCCCCAGCATTTT
TRBV6-5	TRBJ2-3	-	TRBD1	CASPGGNADTQYF	TGTGCCAGCCCAGGGGGTAACGCAGATACGCAGTATTTT
TRBV12-5	TRBJ2-5	-	-	CASGLVQGPAQETQYF	TGTGCTAGTGGTTTGGTACAGGGACCCGCACAAGAGACCCAGTACTTC
TRBV2	TRBJ1-1	-	-	CASRLEGGENTEAFF	TGTGCCAGCAGGCTAGAGGGAGGGGAGAACACTGAAGCTTTCTTT
TRBV6-5	TRBJ1-3	-	-	CASEDPNRALGYF	TGTGCCAGTGAAGACCCAAACAGGGCCTTGGGATATTTT
TRBV3-1/TRBV3-2	TRBJ2-7	-	-	CASSHISYEQYF	TGTGCCAGCAGCCATATCTCCTACGAGCAGTACTTC
TRBV18	TRBJ1-2	few	TRBD1	CASSLGQGTNYGYTF	TGTGCCAGCTCGCTGGGACAGGGGACCAACTATGGCTACACCTTC